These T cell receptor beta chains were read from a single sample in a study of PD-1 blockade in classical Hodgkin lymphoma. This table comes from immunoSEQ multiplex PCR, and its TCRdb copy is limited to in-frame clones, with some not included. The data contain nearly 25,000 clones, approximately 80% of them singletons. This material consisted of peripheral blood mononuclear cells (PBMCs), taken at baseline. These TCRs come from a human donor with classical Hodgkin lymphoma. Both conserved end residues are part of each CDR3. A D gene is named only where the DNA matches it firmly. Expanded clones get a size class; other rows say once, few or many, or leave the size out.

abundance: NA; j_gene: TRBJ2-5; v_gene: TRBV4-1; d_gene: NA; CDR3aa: CASNGLQETQYF; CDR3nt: TGCGCCAGCAACGGGCTCCAAGAGACCCAGTACTTC
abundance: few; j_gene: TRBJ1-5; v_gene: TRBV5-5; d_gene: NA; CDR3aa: CASSSAGGNQPQHF; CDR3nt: TGTGCCAGCAGCTCTGCGGGGGGTAATCAGCCCCAGCATTTT
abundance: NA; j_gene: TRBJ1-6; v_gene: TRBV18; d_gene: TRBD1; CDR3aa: CASSPGQGSDSPLHF; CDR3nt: TGTGCCAGCTCACCCGGACAGGGGTCGGATTCACCCCTCCACTTT
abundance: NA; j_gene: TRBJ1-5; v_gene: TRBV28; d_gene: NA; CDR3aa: CASSSPFRYSNQPQHF; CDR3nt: TGTGCCAGCAGTTCACCCTTTAGATATAGCAATCAGCCCCAGCATTTT
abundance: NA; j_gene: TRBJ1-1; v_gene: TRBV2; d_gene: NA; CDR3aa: CASTRRIGTEAFF; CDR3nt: TGTGCCAGCACCCGGAGGATTGGGACTGAAGCTTTCTTT
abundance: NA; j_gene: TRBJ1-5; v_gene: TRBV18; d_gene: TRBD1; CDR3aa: CASSPGQGNQPQHF; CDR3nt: TGTGCCAGCTCACCCGGACAGGGCAATCAGCCCCAGCATTTT
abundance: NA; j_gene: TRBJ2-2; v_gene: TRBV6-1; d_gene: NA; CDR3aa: CASSARTTNTGELFF; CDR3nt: TGTGCCAGCAGTGCACGGACTACCAACACCGGGGAGCTGTTTTTT
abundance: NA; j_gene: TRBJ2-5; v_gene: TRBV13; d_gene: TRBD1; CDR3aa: CASSSGQEQETQYF; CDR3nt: TGTGCCAGCAGCTCCGGACAGGAACAAGAGACCCAGTACTTC
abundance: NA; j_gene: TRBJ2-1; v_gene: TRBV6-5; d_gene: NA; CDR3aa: CASSRGPSYNEQFF; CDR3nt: TGTGCCAGCAGTCGCGGTCCTTCCTACAATGAGCAGTTCTTC
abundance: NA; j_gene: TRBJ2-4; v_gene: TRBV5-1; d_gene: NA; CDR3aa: CASSLPDLAKNIQYF; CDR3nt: TGCGCCAGCAGCTTACCAGACCTAGCCAAAAACATTCAGTACTTC
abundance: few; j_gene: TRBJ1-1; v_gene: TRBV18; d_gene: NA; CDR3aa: CASSPFFGQERSEAFF; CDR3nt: TGTGCCAGCTCACCCTTTTTCGGGCAGGAGAGGTCTGAAGCTTTCTTT
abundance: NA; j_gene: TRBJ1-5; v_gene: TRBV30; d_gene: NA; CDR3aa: CAWSLSNQPQHF; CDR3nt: TGTGCCTGGAGCCTCAGCAATCAGCCCCAGCATTTT
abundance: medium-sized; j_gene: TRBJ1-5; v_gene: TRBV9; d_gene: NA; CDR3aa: CASSRGGDNQPQHF; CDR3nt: TGTGCCAGCAGCAGAGGAGGGGACAATCAGCCCCAGCATTTT
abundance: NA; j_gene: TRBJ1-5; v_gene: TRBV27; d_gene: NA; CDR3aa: CASSLIGRNQPQHF; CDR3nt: TGTGCCAGCAGTTTAATCGGCCGGAATCAGCCCCAGCATTTT
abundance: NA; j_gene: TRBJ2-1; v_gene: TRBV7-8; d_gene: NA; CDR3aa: CASSLWVIRKRGEQFF; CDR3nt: TGTGCCAGCAGCTTATGGGTGATAAGGAAGAGGGGCGAGCAGTTCTTC
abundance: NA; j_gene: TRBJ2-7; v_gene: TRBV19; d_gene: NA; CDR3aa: CASSLQGPYEQYF; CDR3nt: TGTGCCAGTAGCCTACAGGGACCCTACGAGCAGTACTTC
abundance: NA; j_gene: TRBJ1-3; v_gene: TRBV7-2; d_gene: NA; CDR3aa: CASSLNGPTGGNTIYF; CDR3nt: TGTGCCAGCAGCTTAAACGGCCCAACCGGCGGAAACACCATATATTTT
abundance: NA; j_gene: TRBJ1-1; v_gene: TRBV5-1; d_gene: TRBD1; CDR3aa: CASRYIDRAPEAFF; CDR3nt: TGCGCCAGCAGGTATATAGACAGGGCCCCTGAAGCTTTCTTT
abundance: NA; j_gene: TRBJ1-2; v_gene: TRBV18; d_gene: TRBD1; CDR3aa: CASSPQQGINYGYTF; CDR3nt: TGTGCCAGCTCACCACAACAGGGGATTAACTATGGCTACACCTTC
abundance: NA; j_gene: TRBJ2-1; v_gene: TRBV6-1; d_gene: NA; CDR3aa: CASSDRAGSYNEQFF; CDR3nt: TGTGCCAGCAGTGACCGGGCAGGCTCCTACAATGAGCAGTTCTTC
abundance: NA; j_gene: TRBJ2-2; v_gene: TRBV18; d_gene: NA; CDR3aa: CASSHRDSAGSNTGELFF; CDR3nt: TGTGCCAGCTCACACCGGGACAGTGCCGGGAGTAACACCGGGGAGCTGTTTTTT
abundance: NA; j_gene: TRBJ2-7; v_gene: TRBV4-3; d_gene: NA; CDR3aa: CASSQLTGTTYEQYF; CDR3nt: TGCGCCAGCAGCCAATTAACCGGAACTACCTACGAGCAGTACTTC
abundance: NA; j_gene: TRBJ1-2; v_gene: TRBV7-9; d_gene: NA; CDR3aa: CASSLGGAGGYTF; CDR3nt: TGTGCCAGCAGCTTAGGGGGAGCTGGTGGCTACACCTTC
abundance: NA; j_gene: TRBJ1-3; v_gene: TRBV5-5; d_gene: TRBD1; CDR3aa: CASSLQGIYSGNTIYF; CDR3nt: TGTGCCAGCAGCTTACAGGGGATCTACTCTGGAAACACCATATATTTT
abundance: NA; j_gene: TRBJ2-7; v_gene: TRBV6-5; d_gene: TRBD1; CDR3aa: CASSCRDRCYEQYF; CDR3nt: TGTGCCAGCAGTTGCCGGGACAGGTGCTACGAGCAGTACTTC
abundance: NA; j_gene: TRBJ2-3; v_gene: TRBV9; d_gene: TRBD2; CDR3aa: CASSLAGGTDTQYF; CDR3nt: TGTGCCAGCAGCCTAGCGGGAGGTACAGATACGCAGTATTTT
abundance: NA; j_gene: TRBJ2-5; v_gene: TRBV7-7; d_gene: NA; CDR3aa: CASSSAFQETQYF; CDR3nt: TGTGCTAGCAGCTCGGCGTTCCAAGAGACCCAGTACTTC
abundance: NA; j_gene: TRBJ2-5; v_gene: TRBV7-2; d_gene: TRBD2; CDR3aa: CASSWGRGVRETQYF; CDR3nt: TGTGCCAGCAGCTGGGGGCGGGGGGTTCGAGAGACCCAGTACTTC
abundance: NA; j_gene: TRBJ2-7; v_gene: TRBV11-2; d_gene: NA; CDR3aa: CASSLEHGISYEQYF; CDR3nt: TGTGCCAGCAGCTTAGAGCACGGGATCTCCTACGAGCAGTACTTC
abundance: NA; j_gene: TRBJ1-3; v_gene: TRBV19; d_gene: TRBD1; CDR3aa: CASTAHRGRLGNTIYF; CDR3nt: TGTGCCAGTACCGCTCACAGGGGGCGCCTCGGAAACACCATATATTTT
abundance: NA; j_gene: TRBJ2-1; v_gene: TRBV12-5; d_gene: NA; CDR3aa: CASGSDRGRVNEQFF; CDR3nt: TGTGCTAGTGGTTCCGATAGGGGTAGGGTCAATGAGCAGTTCTTC
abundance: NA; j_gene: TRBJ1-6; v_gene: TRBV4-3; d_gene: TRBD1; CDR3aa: CASSPYAGQGVDSPLHF; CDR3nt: TGCGCCAGCAGCCCCTACGCGGGACAGGGGGTTGATTCACCCCTCCACTTT
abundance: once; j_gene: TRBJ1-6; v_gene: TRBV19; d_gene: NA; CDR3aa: CASLPGVNTYNSPLHF; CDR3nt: TGTGCCAGCCTGCCAGGGGTCAACACTTATAATTCACCCCTCCACTTT
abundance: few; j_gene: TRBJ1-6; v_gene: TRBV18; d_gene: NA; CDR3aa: CASSPGGGHNSPLHF; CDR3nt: TGTGCCAGCTCACCAGGGGGCGGCCATAATTCACCCCTCCACTTT
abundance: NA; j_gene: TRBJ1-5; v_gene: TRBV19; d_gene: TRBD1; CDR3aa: CASSIGPGGRAQPQHF; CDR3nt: TGTGCCAGTAGTATCGGTCCAGGGGGCCGGGCTCAGCCCCAGCATTTT
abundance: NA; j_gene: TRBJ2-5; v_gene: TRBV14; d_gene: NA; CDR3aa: CASSQGASYLETQYF; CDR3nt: TGTGCCAGCAGCCAAGGGGCTAGCTATTTAGAGACCCAGTACTTC
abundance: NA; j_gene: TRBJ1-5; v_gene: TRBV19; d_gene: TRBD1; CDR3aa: CASSIVQGRNQPQHF; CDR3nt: TGTGCCAGTAGTATAGTACAGGGGCGGAATCAGCCCCAGCATTTT
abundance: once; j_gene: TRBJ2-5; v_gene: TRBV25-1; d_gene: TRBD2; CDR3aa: CASSESLAGGYQETQYF; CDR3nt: TGTGCCAGCAGTGAATCACTAGCGGGGGGGTACCAAGAGACCCAGTACTTC
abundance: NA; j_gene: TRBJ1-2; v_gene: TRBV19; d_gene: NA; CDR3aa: CASSIPRDGANYGYTF; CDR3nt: TGTGCCAGTAGTATTCCTAGGGACGGCGCTAACTATGGCTACACCTTC
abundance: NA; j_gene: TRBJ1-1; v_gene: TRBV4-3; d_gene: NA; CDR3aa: CASSQAPWMNTEAFF; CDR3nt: TGCGCCAGCAGCCAAGCCCCCTGGATGAACACTGAAGCTTTCTTT
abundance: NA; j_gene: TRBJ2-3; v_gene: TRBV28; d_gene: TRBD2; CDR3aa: CASSFKLDSGGSTDTQYF; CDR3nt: TGTGCCAGCAGTTTCAAACTAGATAGCGGGGGAAGCACAGATACGCAGTATTTT
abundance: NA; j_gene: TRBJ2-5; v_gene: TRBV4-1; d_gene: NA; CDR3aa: CASSQTLFASETQYF; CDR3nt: TGCGCCAGCAGCCAAACTCTTTTCGCAAGCGAGACCCAGTACTTC
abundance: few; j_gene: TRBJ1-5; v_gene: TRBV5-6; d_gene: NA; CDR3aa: CASSLRQYNQPQHF; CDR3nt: TGTGCCAGCAGCTTGCGGCAGTACAATCAGCCCCAGCATTTT
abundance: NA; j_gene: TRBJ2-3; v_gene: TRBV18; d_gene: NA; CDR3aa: CASSPEPHFPDTQYF; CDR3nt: TGTGCCAGCTCACCCGAGCCCCATTTTCCAGATACGCAGTATTTT
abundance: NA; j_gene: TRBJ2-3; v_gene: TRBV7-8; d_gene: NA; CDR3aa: CASSFYSTGASTDTQYF; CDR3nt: TGTGCCAGCAGCTTCTATAGCACCGGTGCTAGCACAGATACGCAGTATTTT
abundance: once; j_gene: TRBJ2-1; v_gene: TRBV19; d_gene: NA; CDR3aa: CASSKQNSYNEQFF; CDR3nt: TGTGCCAGTAGTAAACAGAACTCCTACAATGAGCAGTTCTTC
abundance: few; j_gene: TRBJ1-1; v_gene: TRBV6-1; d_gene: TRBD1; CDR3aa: CASSRVGQGPTEAFF; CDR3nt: TGTGCCAGCAGCCGTGTGGGACAGGGGCCCACTGAAGCTTTCTTT
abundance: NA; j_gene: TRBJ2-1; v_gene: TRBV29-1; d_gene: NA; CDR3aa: CSGKGRNLFDNEQFF; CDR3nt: TGCAGCGGGAAGGGCCGTAACCTGTTCGACAATGAGCAGTTCTTC